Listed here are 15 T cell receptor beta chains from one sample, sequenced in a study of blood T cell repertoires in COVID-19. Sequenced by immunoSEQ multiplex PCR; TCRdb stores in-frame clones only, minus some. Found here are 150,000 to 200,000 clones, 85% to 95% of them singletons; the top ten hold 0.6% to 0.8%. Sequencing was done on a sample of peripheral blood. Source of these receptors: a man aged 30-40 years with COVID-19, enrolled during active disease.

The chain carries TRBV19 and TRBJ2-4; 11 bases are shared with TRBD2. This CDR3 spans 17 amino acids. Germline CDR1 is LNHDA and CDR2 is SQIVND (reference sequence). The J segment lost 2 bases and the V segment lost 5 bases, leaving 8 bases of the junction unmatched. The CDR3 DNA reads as TGTGCCAGTAGTCTCCGGGCTAGCGGGGGGACCAAAAACATTCAGTACTTC. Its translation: CASSLRASGGTKNIQYF.

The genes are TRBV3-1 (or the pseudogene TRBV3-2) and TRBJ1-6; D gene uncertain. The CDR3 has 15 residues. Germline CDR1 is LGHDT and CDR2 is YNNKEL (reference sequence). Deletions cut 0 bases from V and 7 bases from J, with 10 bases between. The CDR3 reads CASSQDDGGNSPLHF. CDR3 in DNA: TGTGCCAGCAGCCAAGATGACGGCGGGAATTCACCCCTCCACTTT.

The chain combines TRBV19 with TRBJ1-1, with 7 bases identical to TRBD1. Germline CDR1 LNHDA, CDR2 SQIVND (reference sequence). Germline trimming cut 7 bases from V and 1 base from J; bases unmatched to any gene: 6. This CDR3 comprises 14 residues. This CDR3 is CASNPSGGNTEAFF. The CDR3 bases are TGTGCCAGTAATCCGTCAGGGGGGAACACTGAAGCTTTCTTT.

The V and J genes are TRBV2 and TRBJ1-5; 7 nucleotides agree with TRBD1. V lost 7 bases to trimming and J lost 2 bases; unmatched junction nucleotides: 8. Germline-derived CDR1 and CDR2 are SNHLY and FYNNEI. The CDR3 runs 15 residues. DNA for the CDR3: TGTGCCAGCACCGGAGAGGGGGCAGGCAATCAGCCCCAGCATTTT. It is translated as CASTGEGAGNQPQHF.

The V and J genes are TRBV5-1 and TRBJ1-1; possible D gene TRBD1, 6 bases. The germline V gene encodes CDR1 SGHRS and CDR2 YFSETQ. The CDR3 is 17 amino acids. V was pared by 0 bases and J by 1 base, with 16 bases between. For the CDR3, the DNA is TGCGCCAGCAGCTTGGCCACAGGGAGTGATAGGAACACTGAAGCTTTCTTT. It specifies CASSLATGSDRNTEAFF.

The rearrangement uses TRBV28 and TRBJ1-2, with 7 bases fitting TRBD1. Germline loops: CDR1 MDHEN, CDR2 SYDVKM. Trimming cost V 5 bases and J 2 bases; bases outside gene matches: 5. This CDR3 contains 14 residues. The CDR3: CASSDRVGNYGYTF. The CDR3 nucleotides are TGTGCCAGCAGTGACAGGGTGGGAAACTATGGCTACACCTTC.

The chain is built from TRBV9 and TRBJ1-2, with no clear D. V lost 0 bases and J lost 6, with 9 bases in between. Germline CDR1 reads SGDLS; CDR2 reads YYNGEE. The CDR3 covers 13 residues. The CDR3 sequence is CASSVAPGDGYTF. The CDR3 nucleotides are TGTGCCAGCAGCGTAGCTCCCGGGGATGGCTACACCTTC.

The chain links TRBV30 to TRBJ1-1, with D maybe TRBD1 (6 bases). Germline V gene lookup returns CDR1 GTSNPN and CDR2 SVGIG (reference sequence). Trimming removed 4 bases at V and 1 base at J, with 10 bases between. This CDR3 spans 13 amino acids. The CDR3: CAWNRDQNTEAFF. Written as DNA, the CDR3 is TGTGCCTGGAACAGGGATCAGAACACTGAAGCTTTCTTT.

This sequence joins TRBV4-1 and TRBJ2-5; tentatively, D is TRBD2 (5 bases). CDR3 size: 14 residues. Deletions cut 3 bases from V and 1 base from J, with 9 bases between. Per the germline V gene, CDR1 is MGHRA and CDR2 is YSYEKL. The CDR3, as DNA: TGCGCCAGCAGCCAGCTAGCTGGCCAAGAGACCCAGTACTTC. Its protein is CASSQLAGQETQYF.

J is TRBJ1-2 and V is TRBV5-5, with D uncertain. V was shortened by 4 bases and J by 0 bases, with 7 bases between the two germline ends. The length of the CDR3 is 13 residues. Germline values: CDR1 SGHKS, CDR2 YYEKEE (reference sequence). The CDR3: CASSITTNYGYTF. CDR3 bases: TGTGCCAGCAGCATTACAACTAACTATGGCTACACCTTC.

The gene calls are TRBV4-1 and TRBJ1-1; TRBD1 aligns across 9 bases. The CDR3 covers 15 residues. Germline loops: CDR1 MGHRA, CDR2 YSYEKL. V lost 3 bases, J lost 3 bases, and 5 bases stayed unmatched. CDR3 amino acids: CASSQGTGLDTEAFF. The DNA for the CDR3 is TGCGCCAGCAGCCAGGGGACAGGGTTAGACACTGAAGCTTTCTTT.

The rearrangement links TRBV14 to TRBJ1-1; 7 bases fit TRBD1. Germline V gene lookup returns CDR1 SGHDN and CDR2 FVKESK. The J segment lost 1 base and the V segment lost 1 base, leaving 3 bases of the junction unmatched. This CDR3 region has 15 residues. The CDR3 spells CASSQVGDRNTEAFF. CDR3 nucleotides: TGTGCCAGCAGCCAAGTGGGGGACAGGAACACTGAAGCTTTCTTT.

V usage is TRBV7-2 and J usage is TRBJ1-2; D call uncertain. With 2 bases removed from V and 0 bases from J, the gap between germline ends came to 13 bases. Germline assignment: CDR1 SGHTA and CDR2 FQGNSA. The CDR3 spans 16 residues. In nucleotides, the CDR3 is TGTGCCAGCAGCTTAAGGATCCCGGAGGCTAACTATGGCTACACCTTC. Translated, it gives CASSLRIPEANYGYTF. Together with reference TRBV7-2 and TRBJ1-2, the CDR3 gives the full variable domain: GAGVSQSPSNKVTEKGKDVELRCDPISGHTALYWYRQSLGQGLEFLIYFQGNSAPDKSGLPSDRFSAERTGGSVSTLTIQRTQQEDSAVYLCASSLRIPEANYGYTFGSGTRLTVV.

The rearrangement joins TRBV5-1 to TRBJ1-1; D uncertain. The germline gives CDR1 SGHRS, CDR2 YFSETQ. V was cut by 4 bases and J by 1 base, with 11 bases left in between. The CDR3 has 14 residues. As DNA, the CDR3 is TGCGCCAGCAGCCCGACTCAGACGAACACTGAAGCTTTCTTT. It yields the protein CASSPTQTNTEAFF.

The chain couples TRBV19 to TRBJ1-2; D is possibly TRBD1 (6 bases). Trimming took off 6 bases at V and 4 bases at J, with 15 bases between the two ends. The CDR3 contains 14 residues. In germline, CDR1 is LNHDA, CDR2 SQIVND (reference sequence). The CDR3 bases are TGTGCCAGTAGCGAAATACAGGGAAGCTATGGCTACACCTTC. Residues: CASSEIQGSYGYTF.